A single sample gave rise to the 2 T cell receptor beta chains below, sequenced in a study of T cells in Graves' hyperthyroidism and ophthalmopathy. TCR beta CDR3 regions were amplified from RNA. In the first-round RT-PCR of the TCR CDR3, the HTBI primer set was used. TCRdb reanalysed the multiplex PCR reads using MiXCR and keeps one entry per CDR3 protein. The sample contains 600,000 or so distinct CDR3 sequences, roughly 15% of which appear only once. Sequenced material: blood. The receptors originated from a woman in her forties or fifties with Graves' ophthalmopathy.

This clonotype was counted ten times or more. V is TRBV20-1 and J is TRBJ1-5; D gene ambiguous. V lost 1 base, J lost 6 bases, and 7 bases lay in between. This CDR3 has 12 residues. Germline V gene lookup returns CDR1 DFQATT and CDR2 SNEGSKA (reference sequence). CDR3 loop: CSARVGGQPQHF. In nucleotides, the CDR3 is TGCAGTGCTAGAGTGGGAGGTCAGCCCCAGCATTTT.

The table lists this clonotype with many counts. The chain recombines TRBV5-1 with TRBJ2-2; 9 nucleotides agree with TRBD2. J lost 5 bases, V lost 4 bases, and 9 bases had no gene match. Germline V gene data show CDR1 as SGHRS and CDR2 as YFSETQ. The CDR3 is 16 amino acids. CDR3 bases: TGCGCCAGCAGCCCCCGGACTAGCGACGGAACCGGGGAGCTGTTTTTT. This sequence encodes CASSPRTSDGTGELFF.